A single sample is the source of the 7 T cell receptor beta chains below, sequenced in a study of T cell responses to AZD1222 COVID-19 vaccine. Sequencing used immunoSEQ multiplex PCR; TCRdb keeps in-frame clones, though not all of them. The data show tens of thousands of clones, 80% to 90% seen once. Sequencing used peripheral blood, obtained 28 days after the second AZD1222 dose. These receptors were taken from an adult who received the AZD1222 COVID-19 vaccine.

The gene calls are TRBV5-5 and TRBJ1-2, with D uncertain. Trimming removed 1 base at V and 8 bases at J, with 18 bases between. The CDR3 has 15 residues. CDR1 is SGHKS, CDR2 YYEKEE, per germline (reference sequence). Here the CDR3 reads CASSLSNLLSGGYTF. CDR3 DNA: TGTGCCAGCAGCTTGTCAAATCTTCTATCCGGCGGCTACACCTTC.

The V call is TRBV12-5, the J call TRBJ2-3; D ambiguous. Germline CDR1 and CDR2: LGHNT and FRNRAP. The CDR3 has 13 amino acids. V dropped 3 bases and J dropped 1 base, with 5 bases sitting between them. Here the CDR3 DNA reads TGTGCTAGTGGTTTTCAGGGCACAGATACGCAGTATTTT. Translated: CASGFQGTDTQYF.

The chain combines TRBV7-3 with TRBJ1-1, with a possible D match to TRBD1 (6 bases). CDR1 and CDR2 from the germline V gene are SGHTA and FQGTGA. This CDR3 contains 13 residues. The V gene lost 1 base and the J gene lost 7 bases, with 10 bases spanning the gap. Written as DNA, the CDR3 is TGTGCCAGCAGCTTAAAGGGGGAAGTTGAAGCTTTCTTT. Translation gives CASSLKGEVEAFF.

This chain uses TRBV19 with TRBJ1-2; tentatively, D is TRBD1 (5 bases). The germline V and J ends were trimmed by 8 bases and 5 bases, with 18 bases remaining between them. The CDR3 has 14 amino acids. The germline V gene encodes CDR1 LNHDA and CDR2 SQIVND (reference sequence). This CDR3 reads CASEGEGAPYGYTF. The CDR3 DNA reads as TGTGCCAGTGAGGGAGAAGGGGCGCCTTATGGCTACACCTTC. The whole variable domain, remainder taken from reference TRBV19 and TRBJ1-2, is DGGITQSPKYLFRKEGQNVTLSCEQNLNHDAMYWYRQDPGQGLRLIYYSQIVNDFQKGDIAEGYSVSREKKESFPLTVTSAQKNPTAFYLCASEGEGAPYGYTFGSGTRLTVV.

The chain couples TRBV5-1 to TRBJ1-3; D not resolved. V was clipped by 5 bases and J by 0 bases, with 9 bases between them. This CDR3 contains 14 residues. In germline, CDR1 is SGHRS, CDR2 YFSETQ. The CDR3 nucleotides read TGCGCCAGCAGGCCCGCGGTCTCTGGAAACACCATATATTTT. Its protein product is CASRPAVSGNTIYF.

V is TRBV16 and J is TRBJ2-3, with D possibly being TRBD1 (6 bases). CDR1 and CDR2 from the germline V gene are KGHSY and FQNENV. V was trimmed by 0 bases and J by 3 bases, leaving 7 bases between them. CDR3 length: 14 residues. CDR3 loop: CASSQSGGTDTQYF. Written as DNA, the CDR3 is TGTGCCAGCAGCCAATCAGGGGGTACAGATACGCAGTATTTT. Variable domain in full (rest from reference TRBV16 and TRBJ2-3): GEEVAQTPKHLVRGEGQKAKLYCAPIKGHSYVFWYQQVLKNEFKFLISFQNENVFDETGMPKERFSAKCLPNSPCSLEIQATKLEDSAVYFCASSQSGGTDTQYFGPGTRLTVL.

The V gene is TRBV5-4, the J gene TRBJ1-6, with a tentative D call TRBD1 (5 bases). The CDR3 contains 17 residues. Germline lookup yields CDR1 SGHNT and CDR2 YYREEE (reference sequence). V was clipped by 4 bases and J by 0 bases, with 14 bases between them. CDR3 sequence (DNA): TGTGCCAGCAGCCCGGGGCGTCAGGGCTCCTATAATTCACCCCTCCACTTT. Translating gives CASSPGRQGSYNSPLHF.